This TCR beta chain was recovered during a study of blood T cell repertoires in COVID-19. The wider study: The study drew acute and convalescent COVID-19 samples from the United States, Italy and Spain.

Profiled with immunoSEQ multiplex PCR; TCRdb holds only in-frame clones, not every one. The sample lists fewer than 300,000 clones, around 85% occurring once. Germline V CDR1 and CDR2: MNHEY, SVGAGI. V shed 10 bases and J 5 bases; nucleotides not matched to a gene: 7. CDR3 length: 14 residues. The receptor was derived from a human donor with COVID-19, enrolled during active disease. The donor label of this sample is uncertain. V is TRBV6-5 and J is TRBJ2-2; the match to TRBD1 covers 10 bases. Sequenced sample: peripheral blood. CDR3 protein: CATFRDRGTGELFF. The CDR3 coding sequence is TGTGCCACATTCCGGGACAGGGGAACCGGGGAGCTGTTTTTT.